One sample yielded the 17 T cell receptor beta chains listed below, sequenced in a study of blood T cell repertoires in COVID-19. Sequencing was performed with immunoSEQ multiplex PCR; in TCRdb, only in-frame clones are kept and a portion is missing. Here the sample spans 300,000 to 400,000 clones, almost 90% being singletons. Material for sequencing was peripheral blood. These receptor sequences come from a woman in her 70s with COVID-19, enrolled during active disease.

The chain couples TRBV25-1 to TRBJ2-1; TRBD2 is a possible D gene (6 bases). In germline, CDR1 is MGHDK, CDR2 SYGVNS. V gave up 4 bases and J gave up 6 bases, with 16 bases separating them. This CDR3 contains 15 residues. Written as DNA, the CDR3 is TGTGCCAGCAGTGCGCGGGACTCGCCCATCAATGAGCAGTTCTTC. It specifies CASSARDSPINEQFF.

The gene calls are TRBV30 and TRBJ1-4, with 8 bases lining up with TRBD1. After removal of 4 bases from V and 7 bases from J, the junction contained 11 bases not matched to a gene. Germline CDR1 and CDR2: GTSNPN and SVGIG (reference sequence). This CDR3 contains 15 residues. CDR3 amino acids: CAWTWSGGGLEKLFF. The CDR3 nucleotides read TGTGCCTGGACGTGGTCAGGGGGCGGTCTTGAAAAACTGTTTTTT.

The V and J genes are TRBV13 and TRBJ1-1, with 11 nucleotides matching TRBD1. Germline lookup yields CDR1 PRHDT and CDR2 FYEKMQ (reference sequence). The J segment lost 4 bases and the V segment lost 6 bases, leaving 7 bases of the junction unmatched. The CDR3 loop spans 15 amino acids. The CDR3 is CASSSRDRGTTEAFF. Written as DNA, the CDR3 is TGTGCCAGCAGTTCCAGGGACAGGGGGACCACTGAAGCTTTCTTT.

The chain is built from TRBV18 and TRBJ1-5; D is perhaps TRBD1 (5 bases). The CDR3 totals 15 residues. In germline, CDR1 is KGHSH, CDR2 LQKENI. The V end lost 0 bases, the J end lost 5 bases, and 11 bases lay between the germline ends. CDR3 region: CASSPPQGGDQPQHF. The DNA of the CDR3 is TGTGCCAGCTCACCACCGCAGGGCGGCGATCAGCCCCAGCATTTT.

The chain joins TRBV5-1 to TRBJ2-4, with 9 bases aligning to TRBD1. The germline CDR1 and CDR2 sequences are SGHRS and YFSETQ. Trimming at V came to 3 bases and at J to 0 bases, leaving 4 bases not matched to a gene. The CDR3 extends over 16 amino acids. The CDR3 DNA reads as TGCGCCAGCAGCTCCGGGACAGGGCCAGCCAAAAACATTCAGTACTTC. Amino acid sequence: CASSSGTGPAKNIQYF.

This chain links TRBV10-2 with TRBJ1-5; 7 bases are shared with TRBD1. The length of the CDR3 is 14 residues. Germline lookup yields CDR1 WSHSY and CDR2 SAAADI. Germline trimming cut 7 bases from V and 5 bases from J; bases unmatched to any gene: 8. The CDR3 here is CASKRTGYDQPQHF. DNA for the CDR3: TGCGCCAGCAAACGGACAGGCTACGATCAGCCCCAGCATTTT.

The chain has TRBV5-6 and TRBJ1-2, with TRBD1 matching 9 bases. The V gene end was trimmed by 3 bases and the J gene end by 3 bases; junction bases not matched to a gene: 9. Germline V gene data show CDR1 as SGHDT and CDR2 as YYEEEE. The CDR3 has 16 amino acids. CDR3 sequence reads: CASSYDPGQGDYGYTF. In DNA, the CDR3 is TGTGCCAGCAGCTATGACCCGGGACAGGGTGACTATGGCTACACCTTC.

The V and J genes are TRBV7-9 and TRBJ2-7; no clear D. The CDR3 contains 12 residues. Germline V gene sequence: CDR1 SEHNR, CDR2 FQNEAQ (reference sequence). V was clipped by 2 bases and J by 3 bases, with 5 bases between them. CDR3 residues: CASSLTSYEQYF. The CDR3 region has the DNA TGTGCCAGCAGCTTAACCAGCTACGAGCAGTACTTC.

The genes are TRBV29-1 and TRBJ2-7; tentative D call: TRBD1 (6 bases). The germline CDR1 and CDR2 sequences are SQVTM and ANQGSEA. The germline V and J ends were trimmed by 5 bases and 6 bases, with 20 bases remaining between them. This CDR3 is built from 14 residues. DNA for the CDR3: TGCAGCGTTACGCCCGGGACAATAAATGGCGAGCAGTACTTC. Its protein product is CSVTPGTINGEQYF.

This chain connects TRBV3-1 (or the pseudogene TRBV3-2) to TRBJ1-2, with 7 positions matching TRBD1. J lost 6 bases, V lost 4 bases, and 11 bases had no gene match. The CDR3 is 15 residues long. The germline V gene encodes CDR1 LGHDT and CDR2 YNNKEL (reference sequence). The CDR3 coding sequence is TGTGCCAGCAGCCTAAACCGGGCCCAGGGGGATGGCTACACCTTC. Amino acids: CASSLNRAQGDGYTF.

The chain recombines TRBV7-2 with TRBJ2-7; no definite D call. Germline V lookup: CDR1 SGHTA, CDR2 FQGNSA. This CDR3 has 15 amino acids. V was cut by 1 base and J by 0 bases, with 10 bases left in between. The CDR3 DNA reads TGTGCCAGCAGCTTAGGGGCCCCAACCTCCTACGAGCAGTACTTC. Its translation is CASSLGAPTSYEQYF. The entire variable domain, with the rest obtained from reference TRBV7-2 and TRBJ2-7, is as follows: GAGVSQSPSNKVTEKGKDVELRCDPISGHTALYWYRQSLGQGLEFLIYFQGNSAPDKSGLPSDRFSAERTGGSVSTLTIQRTQQEDSAVYLCASSLGAPTSYEQYFGPGTRLTVT.

CDR3 DNA: TGTGCCAGCAGCGTAGCACTAGCGCTCGATGAGCAGTTCTTC. Translating it yields CASSVALALDEQFF. The chain uses TRBV9 and TRBJ2-1; 7 nucleotides agree with TRBD2. V was clipped by 0 bases and J by 8 bases; unmatched bases: 5. The germline V gene encodes CDR1 SGDLS and CDR2 YYNGEE. The CDR3 extends over 14 amino acids.

V and J are TRBV2 and TRBJ1-4, with 8 bases matching TRBD1. This CDR3 spans 14 amino acids. Germline V CDR1 and CDR2: SNHLY, FYNNEI. The trim removed 8 bases at V and 7 bases at J, leaving 9 bases unmatched. Here the CDR3 DNA reads TGTGCCAGCGTTCGGGCAGGGGGCAGTGAAAAACTGTTTTTT. This encodes CASVRAGGSEKLFF. The whole variable domain, remainder taken from reference TRBV2 and TRBJ1-4, is EPEVTQTPSHQVTQMGQEVILRCVPISNHLYFYWYRQILGQKVEFLVSFYNNEISEKSEIFDDQFSVERPDGSNFTLKIRSTKLEDSAMYFCASVRAGGSEKLFFGSGTQLSVL.

CDR3: CASSLEGQGAEGTEAFF. The DNA of the CDR3 is TGCGCCAGCAGCTTAGAAGGACAGGGGGCTGAGGGCACTGAAGCTTTCTTT. The chain employs TRBV5-1 and TRBJ1-1; 11 nucleotides line up with TRBD1. CDR3 length: 17 residues. V gave up 2 bases and J gave up 4 bases; unmatched junction bases: 10. Germline values: CDR1 SGHRS, CDR2 YFSETQ.

This sequence joins TRBV7-2 and TRBJ2-3; TRBD2 aligns across 7 bases. Germline trimming cut 4 bases from V and 4 bases from J; bases unmatched to any gene: 5. The CDR3 length is 14 residues. Looked up from germline, CDR1 is SGHTA and CDR2 is FQGNSA. The CDR3 loop reads CASSSPGRADTQYF. The CDR3 nucleotides are TGTGCCAGCAGCTCCCCTGGGAGGGCAGATACGCAGTATTTT. Full variable domain (rest looked up from reference TRBV7-2 and TRBJ2-3): GAGVSQSPSNKVTEKGKDVELRCDPISGHTALYWYRQSLGQGLEFLIYFQGNSAPDKSGLPSDRFSAERTGGSVSTLTIQRTQQEDSAVYLCASSSPGRADTQYFGPGTRLTVL.

This chain connects TRBV27 to TRBJ2-2; D is unresolved. The ends were cut back, 2 bases at V and 6 bases at J, with 10 bases in the middle. Germline lookup yields CDR1 MNHEY and CDR2 SMNVEV (reference sequence). The CDR3 sequence is 14 residues long. The CDR3, as DNA: TGTGCCAGCAGTTTAGGAAGAGGCCCCGGGGAGCTGTTTTTT. It is translated as CASSLGRGPGELFF.

The V and J genes are TRBV6-6 and TRBJ2-7; 8 bases agree with TRBD2. This CDR3 has 15 residues. Trimming took 6 bases from V and 4 from J; bases not matched to a gene: 11. Germline CDR1 MNHNY, CDR2 SVGAGI (reference sequence). CDR3 in amino acids: CASSPGRDGGYEQYF. CDR3 bases: TGTGCCAGCAGCCCCGGGAGGGATGGGGGGTACGAGCAGTACTTC.